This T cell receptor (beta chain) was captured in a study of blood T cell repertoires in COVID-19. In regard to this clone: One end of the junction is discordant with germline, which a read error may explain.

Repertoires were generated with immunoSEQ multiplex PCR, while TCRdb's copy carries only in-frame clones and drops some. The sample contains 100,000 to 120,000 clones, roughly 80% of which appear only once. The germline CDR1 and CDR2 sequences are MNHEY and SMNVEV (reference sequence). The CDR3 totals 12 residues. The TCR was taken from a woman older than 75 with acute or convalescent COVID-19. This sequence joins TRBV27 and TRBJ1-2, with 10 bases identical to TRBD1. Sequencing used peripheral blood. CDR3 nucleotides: TGTGCCAGCAGTCTAGGACAGGGGGAGGTGTCCTTC. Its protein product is CASSLGQGEVSF.